Presented here are 15 T cell receptor beta chains from one specimen sequenced in a study of blood T cell repertoires in COVID-19. Sequencing used immunoSEQ multiplex PCR; TCRdb keeps in-frame clones, though not all of them. The repertoire has about 180,000 clones, more than 80% of them found once; the top ten carry about 7%. Sample: peripheral blood. All receptors derive from a human donor in a cohort sampled during active COVID-19.

This chain joins TRBV18 and TRBJ2-6; a possible D gene is TRBD2 (6 bases). Germline CDR1 reads KGHSH; CDR2 reads LQKENI. The length of the CDR3 is 17 residues. Trimming shortened V by 5 bases and J by 0 bases, and 14 bases separated the two germline ends. The CDR3 bases are TGTGCCAGCTCAAGTGGCTGGGGGGTCTCTGGGGCCAACGTCCTGACTTTC. Translated: CASSSGWGVSGANVLTF.

The table lists this clone with many counts. The genes are TRBV30 and TRBJ1-2; TRBD1 aligns across 7 bases. J gave up 7 bases and V 2 bases, and 10 bases lay outside the gene matches. The CDR3 consists of 14 residues. The germline V gene encodes CDR1 GTSNPN and CDR2 SVGIG (reference sequence). The CDR3, as DNA: TGTGCCTGGAGTTCGACCGAGGGGGCTGCTGGCTACACCTTC. Encoded protein: CAWSSTEGAAGYTF.

V is TRBV7-6 and J is TRBJ2-7; possibly TRBD1 for D (6 bases). V gave up 4 bases and J gave up 3 bases, with 19 bases separating them. This CDR3 is built from 16 residues. In germline, CDR1 is SGHVS, CDR2 FNYEAQ. In DNA form, the CDR3 reads TGTGCCAGCAGCTCCCAAGGGGGAAGGGGAGACTACGAGCAGTACTTC. Translated: CASSSQGGRGDYEQYF.

The chain employs TRBV6-5 and TRBJ1-1; 8 positions match TRBD1. The CDR3 contains 14 residues. Germline trimming cut 6 bases from V and 3 bases from J; bases unmatched to any gene: 6. The germline CDR1 and CDR2 sequences are MNHEY and SVGAGI. Written as DNA, the CDR3 is TGTGCCAGCAGGATCACAGGGGGGCACACTGAAGCTTTCTTT. It is translated as CASRITGGHTEAFF.

The chain employs TRBV11-2 and TRBJ2-7; the match to TRBD1 covers 9 bases. The CDR3 consists of 14 residues. After removal of 3 bases from V and 4 bases from J, the junction contained 4 bases not matched to a gene. Germline CDR1 is SGHAT and CDR2 is FQNNGV. The CDR3, as DNA: TGTGCCAGCAGCTTGAGACAGGGGGAATACGAGCAGTACTTC. This gives the protein CASSLRQGEYEQYF.

CDR3 DNA: TGCGCCAGCAGCTTAGCGGGTTGGAACAATGAGCAGTTCTTC. It is translated as CASSLAGWNNEQFF. The V gene is TRBV5-1, the J gene TRBJ2-1; maybe TRBD2 (6 bases). The CDR3 is made up of 14 amino acids. Trimming pared 2 bases from V and 5 bases from J, leaving 11 bases between. Germline loops: CDR1 SGHRS, CDR2 YFSETQ.

This chain uses TRBV6-5 with TRBJ1-2; D not resolved. The CDR3 is 14 amino acids. V was trimmed by 0 bases and J by 2 bases, leaving 7 bases between them. Germline V gene sequence: CDR1 MNHEY, CDR2 SVGAGI. The CDR3 sequence is CASSYSTGNYGYTF. The CDR3 coding sequence is TGTGCCAGCAGTTACTCCACCGGGAACTATGGCTACACCTTC.

V gene TRBV10-3 combines with J gene TRBJ1-6, with TRBD1 identical over 7 bases. The CDR3 has 13 residues. Trimming cost V 4 bases and J 10 bases; bases outside gene matches: 4. Germline V gene sequence: CDR1 ENHRY, CDR2 SYGVKD. In DNA, the CDR3 is TGTGCCATCAGTGGACAGGGTGGGTCACCCCTCCACTTT. The encoded protein is CAISGQGGSPLHF.

The count of this clone is one. J is TRBJ1-2 and V is TRBV2, with a weak D call TRBD1 (6 bases). Germline V gene data show CDR1 as SNHLY and CDR2 as FYNNEI. There are 14 residues in the CDR3. V lost 3 bases and J 1 base, leaving 9 bases between the germline ends. CDR3 protein: CASSESGVNYGYTF. In DNA form, the CDR3 reads TGTGCCAGCAGTGAGTCAGGGGTTAACTATGGCTACACCTTC.

The CDR3 here is CASSQGRLGLAGTDTQYF. The CDR3 nucleotides are TGTGCCAGCAGCCAAGGTCGGTTAGGACTAGCGGGGACAGATACGCAGTATTTT. The chain couples TRBV3-1 (or the pseudogene TRBV3-2) to TRBJ2-3; 12 bases match TRBD2. V was clipped by 1 base and J by 3 bases; unmatched bases: 8. CDR3 length: 18 residues. Germline-derived CDR1 and CDR2 are LGHDT and YNNKEL (reference sequence).

The gene calls are TRBV29-1 and TRBJ1-2; 7 bases fit TRBD1. The CDR3 extends over 11 amino acids. Germline CDR1 reads SQVTM; CDR2 reads ANQGSEA. J gave up 6 bases and V 7 bases, and 5 bases lay outside the gene matches. The CDR3 spells CSAGTADGYTF. CDR3 DNA: TGCAGCGCCGGGACAGCCGATGGCTACACCTTC.

This clone was detected once. This chain's CDR3 is CASSPGTGLFLSSYEQYF. CDR3 nucleotide sequence: TGTGCCAGCAGTCCCGGGACAGGACTTTTCTTGAGCTCCTACGAGCAGTACTTC. This chain connects TRBV5-4 to TRBJ2-7, with 8 bases matching TRBD1. The CDR3 loop spans 18 amino acids. The junction had 16 bases not matched to a gene; V was cut back by 5 bases and J by 0 bases. Looked up from germline, CDR1 is SGHNT and CDR2 is YYREEE (reference sequence).

On this clone: An end of the junction does not agree with germline; a read error may underlie this. This rearrangement joins TRBV2 to TRBJ1-1; TRBD1 might be the D (6 bases). This CDR3 comprises 12 residues. Germline loops: CDR1 SNHLY, CDR2 FYNNEI. The chain's CDR3 is CAAGGTYADAFF. As DNA, the CDR3 is TGTGCCGCGGGGGGGACATACGCTGACGCTTTCTTT.

This chain links TRBV4-1 with TRBJ1-1; D gene unclear. The germline V gene encodes CDR1 MGHRA and CDR2 YSYEKL. This CDR3 contains 16 residues. Trimming stripped 1 base from V and 3 bases from J, with 15 bases between. In DNA, the CDR3 is TGCGCCAGCAGCCAAGTCGTAGGAGGGTTTGACACTGAAGCTTTCTTT. This encodes CASSQVVGGFDTEAFF.

The chain recombines TRBV4-2 with TRBJ2-7, with TRBD2 matching over 11 bases. Germline lookup yields CDR1 LGHNA and CDR2 YNFKEQ. Trimming took 0 bases from V and 7 from J; bases not matched to a gene: 8. CDR3 size: 16 residues. The CDR3: CASSQDLAGGRDEQYF. In nucleotides, the CDR3 is TGTGCCAGCAGCCAAGATTTAGCGGGGGGGCGGGATGAGCAGTACTTC.